This T cell receptor beta chain was found in a study of OX40 agonist ivuxolimab in advanced cancers. About the research overall: Patients in the trial were receiving intravenous ivuxolimab every 2 weeks, at doses of 0.01 to 10 mg/kg. Enrolled patients in dose escalation had cancers that were hepatocellular carcinoma, melanoma, renal cell or head and neck cancer. Study-level results: Both CD4+ and CD8+ T cell populations in blood had undergone clonal expansion by week 6 at 0.1 to 3.0 mg/kg. The study found that CD8+ T cells averaged more expanded clones than CD4+.

Sequenced by immunoSEQ multiplex PCR; TCRdb stores in-frame clones only, minus some. Found here are some 130,000 clones, 80% to 90% of them singletons; the top ten hold 0.5% to 0.7%. This CDR3 comprises 16 residues. Germline V gene lookup returns CDR1 LGHNA and CDR2 YSLEER. V lost 5 bases to trimming and J lost 5 bases; unmatched junction nucleotides: 13. Concerning this clone: Its antigen is not known.

The source material was CD4+ or CD8+ T cells sorted from blood, sampled in a trial of the OX40 agonist ivuxolimab. The chain carries TRBV4-3 and TRBJ2-5; TRBD2 agrees at 8 bases. The TCR originated in an adult with an advanced solid tumor such as melanoma, head and neck, liver or kidney cancer. This CDR3 reads CASSSSSGLATETQYF. CDR3 bases: TGCGCCAGCAGCTCTTCCAGCGGACTAGCAACGGAGACCCAGTACTTC.